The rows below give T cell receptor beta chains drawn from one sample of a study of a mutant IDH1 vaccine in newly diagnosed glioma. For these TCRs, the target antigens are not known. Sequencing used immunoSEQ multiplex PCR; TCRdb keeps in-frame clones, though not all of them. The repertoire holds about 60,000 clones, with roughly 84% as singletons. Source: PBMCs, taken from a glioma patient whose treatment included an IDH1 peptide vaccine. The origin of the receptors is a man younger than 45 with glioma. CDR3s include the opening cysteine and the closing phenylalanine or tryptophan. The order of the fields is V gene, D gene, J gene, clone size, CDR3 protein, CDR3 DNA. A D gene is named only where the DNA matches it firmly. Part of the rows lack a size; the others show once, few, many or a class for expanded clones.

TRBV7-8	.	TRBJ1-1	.	CASSSETIFRTVNTEAFF	TGTGCCAGCAGCTCGGAGACAATATTCCGGACAGTGAACACTGAAGCTTTCTTT
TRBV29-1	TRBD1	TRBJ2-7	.	CSVKGGAVYEQYF	TGCAGCGTCAAAGGGGGCGCGGTTTACGAGCAGTACTTC
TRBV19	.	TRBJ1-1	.	CASSIGQGSTEAFF	TGTGCCAGTAGTATCGGGCAGGGGAGCACTGAAGCTTTCTTT
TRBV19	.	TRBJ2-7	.	CASMAGGSSYEQYF	TGTGCCAGTATGGCTGGGGGGAGCTCCTACGAGCAGTACTTC
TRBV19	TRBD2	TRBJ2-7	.	CASSIGRGYEQYF	TGTGCCAGTAGTATTGGGAGGGGCTACGAGCAGTACTTC
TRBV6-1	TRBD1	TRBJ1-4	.	CASSDQFGRTGKEKLFF	TGTGCCAGCAGTGACCAATTCGGAAGGACAGGGAAGGAAAAACTGTTTTTT
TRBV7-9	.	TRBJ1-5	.	CASSTGSGDQPQHF	TGTGCCAGCAGCACAGGATCGGGGGATCAGCCCCAGCATTTT
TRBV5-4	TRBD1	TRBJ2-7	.	CASSFWDRSYEQYF	TGTGCCAGCAGCTTCTGGGACAGATCCTACGAGCAGTACTTC
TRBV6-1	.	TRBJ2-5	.	CASSVERAETQYF	TGTGCCAGCAGTGTTGAACGGGCGGAGACCCAGTACTTC
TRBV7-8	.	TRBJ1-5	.	CASSLRRYDQPQHF	TGTGCCAGCAGCCTTAGACGGTACGATCAGCCCCAGCATTTT
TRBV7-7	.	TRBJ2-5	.	CASSLSLGLETQYF	TGTGCCAGCAGCTTATCTCTGGGACTAGAGACCCAGTACTTC
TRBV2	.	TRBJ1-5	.	CASTKDEGSNQPQHF	TGTGCCAGCACAAAAGATGAGGGTAGCAATCAGCCCCAGCATTTT
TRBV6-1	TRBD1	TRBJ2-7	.	CASSNRGHYEQYF	TGTGCCAGCAGTAACAGGGGACATTACGAGCAGTACTTC
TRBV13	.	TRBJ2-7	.	CASRGPNYEQYF	TGTGCCAGCAGAGGGCCGAACTACGAGCAGTACTTC
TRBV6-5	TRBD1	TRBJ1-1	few	CASSQRQGVTEAFF	TGTGCCAGCAGTCAACGGCAGGGGGTCACTGAAGCTTTCTTT
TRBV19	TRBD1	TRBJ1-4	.	CASSLTGGGEKLFF	TGTGCCAGTAGCCTGACAGGGGGGGGTGAAAAACTGTTTTTT
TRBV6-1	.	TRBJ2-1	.	CASRAGEGSYNEQFF	TGTGCCAGCAGGGCCGGTGAGGGTTCCTACAATGAGCAGTTCTTC